This T cell receptor beta chain was observed in a study of shared clonotypes between healthy human individuals. Whole-study context: Aged 18 to 49, the donors were a couple of women and a few men.

This CDR3 contains 14 residues. V was pared by 4 bases and J by 4 bases, with 12 bases between. Germline values: CDR1 SGHNT, CDR2 YYREEE (reference sequence). Concerning this clone itself: Its antigen is still unknown.

Regarding the study as a whole: The genetic and exposure-history diversity represented was limited by few donors. Clonotypes not shared had lower generation probabilities than those common to all four donors.

The data were produced by immunoSEQ multiplex PCR, yet TCRdb's version contains in-frame clones alone and is incomplete. Of approximately 500,000 clones in the sample, 96% were seen once. The J gene is TRBJ1-3, the V gene TRBV5-4; D gene ambiguous. This TCR came from a woman in her thirties in good health. Sequenced: naive CD4+ T cells sorted from blood. Described subset: CD45RA+ positively selected. Here the CDR3 reads CASSVDIPGNTIYF. The DNA of the CDR3 is TGTGCCAGCAGCGTCGACATTCCAGGAAACACCATATATTTT.